This TCR beta chain was retrieved from a study of a mutant IDH1 vaccine in newly diagnosed glioma. About the research overall: Commencement of vaccination occurred 4-6 weeks following radiotherapy alone, or concurrently with temozolomide cycles. Patients' prior therapy spanned radiotherapy, temozolomide, or both; most underwent both. Study-wide results and caveats: Patients mounted vaccine-induced immune responses in around 93% of cases. Alterations occurring in top peripheral T cell clonotypes seemed unrelated to pseudoprogression.

Remarks on this clone: Its target is not known.

Generated by immunoSEQ multiplex PCR, the TCRdb table keeps only in-frame clones and is missing some. The data contain fewer than 85,000 clones, 70% to 90% of them singletons. Time point specified: week 47, end of study. Each dose of the vaccine consisted of 300 ug of mutant IDH1 20-mer peptide, with topical imiquimod. The length of the CDR3 is 11 residues. Looked up from germline, CDR1 is GTSNPN and CDR2 is SVGIG (reference sequence). V was pared by 5 bases and J by 0 bases, with 5 bases between. This receptor was identified in a man between 35 and 55 years old with glioma. The chain has TRBV30 and TRBJ2-7; unclear D gene. The source was PBMCs, collected from a glioma patient whose treatment included an IDH1 peptide vaccine. CDR3 bases: TGTGCCTGGGGGGTCTCCTACGAGCAGTACTTC. Protein: CAWGVSYEQYF.